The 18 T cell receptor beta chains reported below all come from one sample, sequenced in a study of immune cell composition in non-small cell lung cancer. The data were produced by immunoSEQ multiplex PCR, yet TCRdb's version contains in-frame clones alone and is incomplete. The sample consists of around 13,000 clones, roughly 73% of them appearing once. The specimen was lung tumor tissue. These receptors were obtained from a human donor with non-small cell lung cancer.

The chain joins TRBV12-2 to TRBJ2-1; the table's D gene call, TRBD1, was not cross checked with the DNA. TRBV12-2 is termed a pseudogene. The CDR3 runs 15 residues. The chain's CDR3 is CASRLKPSSYNEQFF. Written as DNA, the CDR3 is TGTGCAAGTCGCTTAAAACCCAGCTCCTACAATGAGCAGTTCTTC.

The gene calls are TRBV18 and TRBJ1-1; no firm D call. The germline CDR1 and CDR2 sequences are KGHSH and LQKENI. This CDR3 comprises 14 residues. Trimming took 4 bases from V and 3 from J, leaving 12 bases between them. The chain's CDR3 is CASSLLGRDTEAFF. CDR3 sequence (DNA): TGTGCCAGCTCACTCCTGGGCCGTGACACTGAAGCTTTCTTT. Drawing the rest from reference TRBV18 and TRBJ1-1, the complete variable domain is NAGVMQNPRHLVRRRGQEARLRCSPMKGHSHVYWYRQLPEEGLKFMVYLQKENIIDESGMPKERFSAEFPKEGPSILRIQQVVRGDSAAYFCASSLLGRDTEAFFGQGTRLTVV.

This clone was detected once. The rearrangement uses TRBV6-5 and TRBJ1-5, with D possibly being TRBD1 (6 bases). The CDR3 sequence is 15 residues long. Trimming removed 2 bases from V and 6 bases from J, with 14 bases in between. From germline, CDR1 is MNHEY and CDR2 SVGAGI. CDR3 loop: CASSYGGGQGQPQHF. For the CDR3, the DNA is TGTGCCAGCAGTTACGGCGGGGGGCAGGGTCAGCCCCAGCATTTT.

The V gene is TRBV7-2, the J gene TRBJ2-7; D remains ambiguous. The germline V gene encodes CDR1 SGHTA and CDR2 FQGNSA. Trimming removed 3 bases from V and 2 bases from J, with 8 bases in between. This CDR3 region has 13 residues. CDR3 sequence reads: CASSFAGTYEQYF. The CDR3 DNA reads TGTGCCAGCAGCTTTGCAGGAACCTACGAGCAGTACTTC.

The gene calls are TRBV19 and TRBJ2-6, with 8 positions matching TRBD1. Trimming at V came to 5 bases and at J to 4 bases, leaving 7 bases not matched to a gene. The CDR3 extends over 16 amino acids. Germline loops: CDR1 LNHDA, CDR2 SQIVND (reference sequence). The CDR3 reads CASSSRTGSGANVLTF. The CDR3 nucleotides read TGTGCCAGTAGTTCCCGGACAGGGTCCGGGGCCAACGTCCTGACTTTC.

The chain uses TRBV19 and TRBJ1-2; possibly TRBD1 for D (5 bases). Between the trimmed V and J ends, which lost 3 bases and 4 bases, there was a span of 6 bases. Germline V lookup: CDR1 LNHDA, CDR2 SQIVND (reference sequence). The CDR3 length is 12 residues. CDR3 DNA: TGTGCCAGTAGTATTACAGGCTATGGCTACACCTTC. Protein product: CASSITGYGYTF. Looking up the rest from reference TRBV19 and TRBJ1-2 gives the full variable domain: DGGITQSPKYLFRKEGQNVTLSCEQNLNHDAMYWYRQDPGQGLRLIYYSQIVNDFQKGDIAEGYSVSREKKESFPLTVTSAQKNPTAFYLCASSITGYGYTFGSGTRLTVV.

The CDR3 reads CASSLEGEGWETQYF. The CDR3 DNA reads TGTGCCAGCAGCTTAGAGGGAGAGGGATGGGAGACCCAGTACTTC. The chain links TRBV7-9 to TRBJ2-5; D possibly corresponds to TRBD2 (5 bases). This CDR3 contains 15 residues. V shed 1 base and J shed 5 bases, with 14 bases lying between them. Germline CDR1 and CDR2: SEHNR and FQNEAQ (reference sequence).

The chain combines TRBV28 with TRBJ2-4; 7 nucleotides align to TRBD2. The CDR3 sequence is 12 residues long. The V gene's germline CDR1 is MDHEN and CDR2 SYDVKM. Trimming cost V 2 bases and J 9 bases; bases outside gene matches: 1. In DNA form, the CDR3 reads TGTGCCAGCAGTTTAACGGGGGGCATTCAGTACTTC. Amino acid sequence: CASSLTGGIQYF. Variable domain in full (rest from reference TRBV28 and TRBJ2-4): DVKVTQSSRYLVKRTGEKVFLECVQDMDHENMFWYRQDPGLGLRLIYFSYDVKMKEKGDIPEGYSVSREKKERFSLILESASTNQTSMYLCASSLTGGIQYFGAGTRLSVL.

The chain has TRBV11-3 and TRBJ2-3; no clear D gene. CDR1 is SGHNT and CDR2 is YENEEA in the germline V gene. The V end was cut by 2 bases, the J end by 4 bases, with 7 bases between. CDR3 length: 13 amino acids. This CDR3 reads CASSLSRADTQYF. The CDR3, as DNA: TGTGCCAGCAGCTTATCCCGGGCAGATACGCAGTATTTT.

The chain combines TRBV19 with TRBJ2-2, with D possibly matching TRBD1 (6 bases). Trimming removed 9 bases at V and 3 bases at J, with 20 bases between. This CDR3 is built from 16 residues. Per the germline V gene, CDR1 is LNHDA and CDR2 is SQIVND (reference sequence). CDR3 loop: CASQYSRTVYTGELFF. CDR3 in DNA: TGTGCCAGCCAGTATTCCCGGACAGTTTACACCGGGGAGCTGTTTTTT.

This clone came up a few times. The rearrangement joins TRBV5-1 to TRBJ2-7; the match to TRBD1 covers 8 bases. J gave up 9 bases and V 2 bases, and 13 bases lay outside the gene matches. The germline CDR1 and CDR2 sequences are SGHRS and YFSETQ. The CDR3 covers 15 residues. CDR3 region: CASSFDGQGPLGQYF. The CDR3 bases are TGCGCCAGCAGCTTTGACGGACAGGGACCTCTCGGGCAGTACTTC. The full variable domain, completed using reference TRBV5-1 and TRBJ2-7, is KAGVTQTPRYLIKTRGQQVTLSCSPISGHRSVSWYQQTPGQGLQFLFEYFSETQRNKGNFPGRFSGRQFSNSRSEMNVSTLELGDSALYLCASSFDGQGPLGQYFGPGTRLTVT.

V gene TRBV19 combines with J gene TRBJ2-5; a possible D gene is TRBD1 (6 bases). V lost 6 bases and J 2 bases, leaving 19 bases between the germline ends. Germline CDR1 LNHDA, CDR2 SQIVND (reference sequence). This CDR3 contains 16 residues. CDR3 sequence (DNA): TGTGCCAGTAGACCAGGACAGATTCTTTCTCAAGAGACCCAGTACTTC. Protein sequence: CASRPGQILSQETQYF. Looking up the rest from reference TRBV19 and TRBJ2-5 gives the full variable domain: DGGITQSPKYLFRKEGQNVTLSCEQNLNHDAMYWYRQDPGQGLRLIYYSQIVNDFQKGDIAEGYSVSREKKESFPLTVTSAQKNPTAFYLCASRPGQILSQETQYFGPGTRLLVL.

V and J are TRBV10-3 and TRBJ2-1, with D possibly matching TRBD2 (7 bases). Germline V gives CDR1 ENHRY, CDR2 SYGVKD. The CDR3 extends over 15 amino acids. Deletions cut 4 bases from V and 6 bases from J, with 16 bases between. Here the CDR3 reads CAISAPSGGLNEQFF. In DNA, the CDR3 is TGTGCCATCAGTGCCCCTTCGGGGGGCCTCAATGAGCAGTTCTTC.

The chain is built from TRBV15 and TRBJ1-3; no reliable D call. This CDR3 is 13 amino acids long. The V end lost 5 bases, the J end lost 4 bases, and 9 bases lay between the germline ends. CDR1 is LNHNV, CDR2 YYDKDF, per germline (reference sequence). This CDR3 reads CATSVNTGNTIYF. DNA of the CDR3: TGTGCCACCAGCGTAAATACAGGAAACACCATATATTTT.

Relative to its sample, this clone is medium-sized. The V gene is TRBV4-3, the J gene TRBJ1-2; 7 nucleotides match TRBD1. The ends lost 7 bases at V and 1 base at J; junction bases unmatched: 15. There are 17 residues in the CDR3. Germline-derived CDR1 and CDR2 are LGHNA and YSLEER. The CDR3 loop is CASNSNQGGTSNYGYTF. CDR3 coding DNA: TGCGCCAGCAATTCAAACCAGGGGGGCACCAGTAACTATGGCTACACCTTC.

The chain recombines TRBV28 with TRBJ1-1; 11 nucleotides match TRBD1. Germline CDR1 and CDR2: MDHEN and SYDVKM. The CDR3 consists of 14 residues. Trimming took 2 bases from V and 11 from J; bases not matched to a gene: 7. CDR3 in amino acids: CASSLRTGGGGAFF. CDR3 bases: TGTGCCAGCAGTTTAAGGACAGGGGGCGGAGGGGCTTTCTTT. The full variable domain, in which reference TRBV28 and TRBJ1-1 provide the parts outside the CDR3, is DVKVTQSSRYLVKRTGEKVFLECVQDMDHENMFWYRQDPGLGLRLIYFSYDVKMKEKGDIPEGYSVSREKKERFSLILESASTNQTSMYLCASSLRTGGGGAFFGQGTRLTVV.

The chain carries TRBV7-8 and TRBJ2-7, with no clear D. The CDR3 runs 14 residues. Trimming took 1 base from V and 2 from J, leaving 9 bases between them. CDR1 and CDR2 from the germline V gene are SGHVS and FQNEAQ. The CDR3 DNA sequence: TGTGCCAGCAGCTTAGGAGCGACCCCCTACGAGCAGTACTTC. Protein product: CASSLGATPYEQYF.

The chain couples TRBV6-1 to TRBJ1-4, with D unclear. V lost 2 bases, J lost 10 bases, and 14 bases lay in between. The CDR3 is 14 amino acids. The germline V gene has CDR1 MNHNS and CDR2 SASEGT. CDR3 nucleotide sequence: TGTGCCAGCAGTGAATCGGCAGGTACTCGAAAACTGTTTTTT. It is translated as CASSESAGTRKLFF.